This T cell receptor beta chain is drawn from a study of blood T cell repertoires in COVID-19. Study information: COVID-19 samples collected from the United States, Italy and Spain covered acute and convalescent phases. The analysed material was cDNA or gDNA that came from T cells, B-cell-depleted T cells, or PBMCs.

Authors' data handling: Estimated nucleated cell counts came from reference gene primer amplification. Generated by immunoSEQ multiplex PCR, the TCRdb table keeps only in-frame clones and is missing some. V and J calls and clone size are as listed in that table; D and trimming were resolved from the DNA. The table shows a few hundred thousand clones, with more than 80% occurring only once. The germline V gene encodes CDR1 MNHEY and CDR2 SVGAGI. CDR3 length: 15 amino acids. The junction had 6 bases not matched to a gene; V was cut back by 4 bases and J by 1 base. Seattle cases were enrolled at active infection and followed longitudinally.

The TCR sequence derives from a woman in her 30s with COVID-19, enrolled during active disease. The J gene is TRBJ2-7, the V gene TRBV6-5; 8 bases map to TRBD2. Sequenced: peripheral blood. The CDR3 DNA reads as TGTGCCAGCAGTTGGGAAGCGGGAGAATCCTACGAGCAGTACTTC. Its translation is CASSWEAGESYEQYF.